This T cell receptor beta chain comes out of a study of OX40 agonist ivuxolimab in advanced cancers. Sequencing used immunoSEQ multiplex PCR; TCRdb keeps in-frame clones, though not all of them. This table holds tens of thousands of clones, roughly 78% found once. The CDR3 contains 14 residues. Germline assignment: CDR1 MNHNS and CDR2 SASEGT. Between the trimmed V and J ends, which lost 5 bases and 3 bases, there was a span of 14 bases. This chain connects TRBV6-1 to TRBJ2-7; perhaps TRBD1 as D (6 bases). The receptor was isolated from an adult with an advanced solid tumor such as melanoma, head and neck, liver or kidney cancer. Here the sequenced sample was CD4+ or CD8+ T cells sorted from blood, taken in a trial of the OX40 agonist ivuxolimab. DNA for the CDR3: TGTGCCAGCAGTCTCCGGGACAAGATCTACGAGCAGTACTTC. It translates to CASSLRDKIYEQYF.